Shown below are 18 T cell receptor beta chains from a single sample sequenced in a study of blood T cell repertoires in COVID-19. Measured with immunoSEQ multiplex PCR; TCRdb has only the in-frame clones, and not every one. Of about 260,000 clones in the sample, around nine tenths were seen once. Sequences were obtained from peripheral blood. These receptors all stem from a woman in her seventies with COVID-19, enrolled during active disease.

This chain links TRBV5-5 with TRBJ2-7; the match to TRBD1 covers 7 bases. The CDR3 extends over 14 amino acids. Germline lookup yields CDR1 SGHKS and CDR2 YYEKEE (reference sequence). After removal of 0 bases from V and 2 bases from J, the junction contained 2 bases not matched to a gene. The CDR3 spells CASSLEGAAYEQYF. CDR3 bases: TGTGCCAGCAGCTTGGAGGGGGCCGCCTACGAGCAGTACTTC.

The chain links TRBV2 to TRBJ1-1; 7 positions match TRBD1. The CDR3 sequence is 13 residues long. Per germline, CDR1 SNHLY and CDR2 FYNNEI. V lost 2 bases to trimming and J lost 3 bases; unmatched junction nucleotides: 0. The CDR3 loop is CASSEQGDTEAFF. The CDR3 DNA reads TGTGCCAGCAGTGAACAGGGGGACACTGAAGCTTTCTTT.

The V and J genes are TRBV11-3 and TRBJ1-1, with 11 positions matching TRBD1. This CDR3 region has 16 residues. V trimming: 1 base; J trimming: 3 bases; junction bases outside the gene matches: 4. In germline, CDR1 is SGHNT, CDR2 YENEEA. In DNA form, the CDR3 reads TGTGCCAGCAGCTTAGCGGACAGGGGGCGGGACACTGAAGCTTTCTTT. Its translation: CASSLADRGRDTEAFF. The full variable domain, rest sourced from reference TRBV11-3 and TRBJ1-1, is EAGVVQSPRYKIIEKKQPVAFWCNPISGHNTLYWYLQNLGQGPELLIRYENEEAVDDSQLPKDRFSAERLKGVDSTLKIQPAELGDSAVYLCASSLADRGRDTEAFFGQGTRLTVV.

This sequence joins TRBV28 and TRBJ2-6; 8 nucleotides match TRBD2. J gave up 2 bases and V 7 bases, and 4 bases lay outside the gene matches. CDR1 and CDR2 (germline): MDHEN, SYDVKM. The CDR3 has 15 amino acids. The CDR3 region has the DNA TGTGCCAGCATTCACGGGGGGGCTGGGGCCAACGTCCTGACTTTC. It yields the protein CASIHGGAGANVLTF.

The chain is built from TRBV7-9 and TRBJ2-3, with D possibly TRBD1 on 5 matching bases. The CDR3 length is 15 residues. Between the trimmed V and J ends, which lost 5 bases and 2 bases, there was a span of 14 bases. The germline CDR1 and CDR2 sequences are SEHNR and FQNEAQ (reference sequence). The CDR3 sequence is CASSPNGHPTDTQYF. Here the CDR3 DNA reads TGTGCCAGCAGCCCAAACGGACACCCCACAGATACGCAGTATTTT.

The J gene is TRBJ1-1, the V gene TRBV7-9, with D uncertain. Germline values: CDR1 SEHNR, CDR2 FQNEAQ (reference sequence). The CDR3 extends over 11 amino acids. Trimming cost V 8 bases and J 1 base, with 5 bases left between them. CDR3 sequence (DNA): TGTGCCAGCCACGGGAACACTGAAGCTTTCTTT. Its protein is CASHGNTEAFF.

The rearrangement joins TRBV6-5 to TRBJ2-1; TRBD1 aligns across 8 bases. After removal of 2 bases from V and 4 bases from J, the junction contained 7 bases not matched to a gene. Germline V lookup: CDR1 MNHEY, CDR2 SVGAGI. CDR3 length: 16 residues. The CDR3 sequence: CASSYTSGTGYNEQFF. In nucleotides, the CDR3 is TGTGCCAGCAGTTACACGTCGGGGACAGGTTACAATGAGCAGTTCTTC.

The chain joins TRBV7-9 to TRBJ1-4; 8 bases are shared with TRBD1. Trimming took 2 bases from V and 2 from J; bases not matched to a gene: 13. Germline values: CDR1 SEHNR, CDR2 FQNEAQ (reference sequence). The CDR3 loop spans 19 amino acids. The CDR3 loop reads CASSLRQGAHSDTNEKLFF. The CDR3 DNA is TGTGCCAGCAGCTTACGGCAGGGGGCGCATTCTGATACTAATGAAAAACTGTTTTTT.

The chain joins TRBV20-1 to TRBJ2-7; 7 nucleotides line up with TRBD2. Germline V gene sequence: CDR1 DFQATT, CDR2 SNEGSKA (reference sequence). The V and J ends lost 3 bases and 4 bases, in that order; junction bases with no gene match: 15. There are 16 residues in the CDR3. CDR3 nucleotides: TGCAGTGCTAGTGACCGCCGGGAGGCGGGGAGGTACGAGCAGTACTTC. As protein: CSASDRREAGRYEQYF.

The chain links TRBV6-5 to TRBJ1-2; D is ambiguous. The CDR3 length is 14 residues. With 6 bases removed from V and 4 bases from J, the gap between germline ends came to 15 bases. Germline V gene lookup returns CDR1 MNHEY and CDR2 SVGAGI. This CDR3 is CASSRKRAIYGYTF. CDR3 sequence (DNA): TGTGCCAGCAGCCGTAAGAGGGCCATCTATGGCTACACCTTC.

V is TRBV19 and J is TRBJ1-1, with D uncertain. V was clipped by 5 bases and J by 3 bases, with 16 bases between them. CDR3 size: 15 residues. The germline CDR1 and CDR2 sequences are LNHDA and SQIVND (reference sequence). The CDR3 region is CASSLSPGSYTEAFF. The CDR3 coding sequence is TGTGCCAGTAGTCTATCGCCGGGGTCCTACACTGAAGCTTTCTTT.

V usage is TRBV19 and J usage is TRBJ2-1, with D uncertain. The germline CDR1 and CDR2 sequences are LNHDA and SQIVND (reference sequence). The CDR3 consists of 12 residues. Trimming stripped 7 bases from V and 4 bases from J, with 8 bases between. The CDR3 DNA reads TGTGCCAGTACCAACAAGTACAATGAGCAGTTCTTC. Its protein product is CASTNKYNEQFF.

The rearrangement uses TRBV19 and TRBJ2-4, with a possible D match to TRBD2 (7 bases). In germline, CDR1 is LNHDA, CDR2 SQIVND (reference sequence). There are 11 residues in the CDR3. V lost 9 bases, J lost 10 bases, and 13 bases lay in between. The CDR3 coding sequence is TGTGCCAGCCGGGGGGCCTCTATTCAGTACTTC. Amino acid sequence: CASRGASIQYF.

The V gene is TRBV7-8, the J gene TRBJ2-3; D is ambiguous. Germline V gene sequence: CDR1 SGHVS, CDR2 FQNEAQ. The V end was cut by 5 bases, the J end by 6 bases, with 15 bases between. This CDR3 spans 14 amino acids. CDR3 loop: CASSDPTRKDTQYF. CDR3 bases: TGTGCCAGCAGCGACCCCACCAGGAAGGATACGCAGTATTTT. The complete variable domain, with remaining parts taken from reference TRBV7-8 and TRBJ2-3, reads GAGVSQSPRYKVAKRGQDVALRCDPISGHVSLFWYQQALGQGPEFLTYFQNEAQLDKSGLPSDRFFAERPEGSVSTLKIQRTQQEDSAVYLCASSDPTRKDTQYFGPGTRLTVL.

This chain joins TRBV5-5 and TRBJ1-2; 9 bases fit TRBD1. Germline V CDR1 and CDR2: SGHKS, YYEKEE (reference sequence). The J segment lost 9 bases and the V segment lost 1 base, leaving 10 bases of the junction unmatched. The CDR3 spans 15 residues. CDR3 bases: TGTGCCAGCAGCTTGTTGGGACAGGGACGGTTGAGCTACACCTTC. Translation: CASSLLGQGRLSYTF. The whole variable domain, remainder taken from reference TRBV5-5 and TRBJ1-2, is DAGVTQSPTHLIKTRGQQVTLRCSPISGHKSVSWYQQVLGQGPQFIFQYYEKEERGRGNFPDRFSARQFPNYSSELNVNALLLGDSALYLCASSLLGQGRLSYTFGSGTRLTVV.

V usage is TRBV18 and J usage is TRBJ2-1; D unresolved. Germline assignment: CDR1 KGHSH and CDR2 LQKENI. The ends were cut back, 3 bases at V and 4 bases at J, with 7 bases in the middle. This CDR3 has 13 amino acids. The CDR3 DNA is TGTGCCAGCTCACCGCCTACTTACAATGAGCAGTTCTTC. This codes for CASSPPTYNEQFF.

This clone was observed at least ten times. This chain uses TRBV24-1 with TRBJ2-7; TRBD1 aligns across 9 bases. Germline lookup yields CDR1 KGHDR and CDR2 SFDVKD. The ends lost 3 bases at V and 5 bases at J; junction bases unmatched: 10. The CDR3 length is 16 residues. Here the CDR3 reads CATSDPGTGNPHEQYF. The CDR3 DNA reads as TGTGCCACCAGTGATCCGGGGACAGGGAATCCCCACGAGCAGTACTTC.

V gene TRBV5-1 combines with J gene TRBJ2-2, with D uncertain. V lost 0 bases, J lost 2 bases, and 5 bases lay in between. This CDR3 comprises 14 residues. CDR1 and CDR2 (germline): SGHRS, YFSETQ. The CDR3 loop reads CASSLEPNTGELFF. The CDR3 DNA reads TGCGCCAGCAGCTTGGAGCCAAACACCGGGGAGCTGTTTTTT.